Below are 21 T cell receptor beta chains sequenced from a single sample in a study of blood T cell repertoires in COVID-19. Repertoires were generated with immunoSEQ multiplex PCR, while TCRdb's copy carries only in-frame clones and drops some. The data contain tens of thousands of clones, roughly 84% of them singletons. What was sequenced was peripheral blood. The receptor source for this set is a man aged 25-45 years with COVID-19, enrolled during active disease.

The chain couples TRBV12-3 or TRBV12-4 to TRBJ1-5, with 7 bases identical to TRBD1. The CDR3 length is 12 residues. J gave up 6 bases and V 9 bases, and 5 bases lay outside the gene matches. CDR3 region: CASTGAGQPQHF. The CDR3 region has the DNA TGTGCCAGTACAGGGGCAGGTCAGCCCCAGCATTTT.

The chain couples TRBV20-1 to TRBJ2-7; the D gene is possibly TRBD2 (6 bases). Germline lookup yields CDR1 DFQATT and CDR2 SNEGSKA (reference sequence). The CDR3 is 11 amino acids. Trimming shortened V by 4 bases and J by 6 bases, and 10 bases separated the two germline ends. The CDR3 loop is CSAKAGPEQYF. The CDR3 DNA reads as TGCAGTGCTAAAGCGGGTCCCGAGCAGTACTTC.

The chain carries TRBV5-4 and TRBJ1-1; D unresolved. The length of the CDR3 is 14 residues. V was clipped by 3 bases and J by 4 bases, with 13 bases between them. The germline gives CDR1 SGHNT, CDR2 YYREEE (reference sequence). The CDR3 DNA reads TGTGCCAGCAGCTCCCCGGTACCGGGCACTGAAGCTTTCTTT. This gives the protein CASSSPVPGTEAFF.

This clone is a singleton in its sample. This chain links TRBV15 with TRBJ2-1, with TRBD2 as a possible D gene (6 bases). Germline V lookup: CDR1 LNHNV, CDR2 YYDKDF (reference sequence). CDR3 size: 17 residues. Trimming shortened V by 1 base and J by 7 bases, and 20 bases separated the two germline ends. DNA of the CDR3: TGTGCCACCAGCAGAGGTAGCGGCGGGCGAGGTAGAAATGAGCAGTTCTTC. It encodes CATSRGSGGRGRNEQFF.

This clone was counted between two and nine times. The chain has TRBV5-4 and TRBJ1-2, with D hard to call. This CDR3 spans 14 amino acids. V lost 2 bases and J 4 bases, leaving 12 bases between the germline ends. In germline, CDR1 is SGHNT, CDR2 YYREEE (reference sequence). CDR3 sequence reads: CASSFRGFGYGYTF. The CDR3 DNA sequence: TGTGCCAGCAGCTTCCGAGGGTTTGGCTATGGCTACACCTTC.

The chain joins TRBV7-3 to TRBJ2-7, with 9 bases identical to TRBD2. From germline, CDR1 is SGHTA and CDR2 FQGTGA. The CDR3 is made up of 15 amino acids. The V gene end was trimmed by 5 bases and the J gene end by 4 bases; junction bases not matched to a gene: 9. This CDR3 reads CASSPAGGGGYEQYF. In nucleotides, the CDR3 is TGTGCCAGCAGCCCGGCCGGCGGGGGGGGTTACGAGCAGTACTTC.

The chain has TRBV10-3 and TRBJ2-5; TRBD1 matches 9 bases. V shed 2 bases and J 3 bases; nucleotides not matched to a gene: 7. The CDR3 is 16 amino acids. Germline assignment: CDR1 ENHRY and CDR2 SYGVKD. The CDR3 spells CAISEIGTGLEETQYF. Written as DNA, the CDR3 is TGTGCCATCAGTGAGATTGGGACAGGGTTGGAAGAGACCCAGTACTTC.

V gene TRBV6-4 combines with J gene TRBJ2-2, with D unclear. V lost 3 bases to trimming and J lost 2 bases, with 7 bases between them. Germline CDR1 and CDR2: MRHNA and SNTAGT. CDR3 length: 14 residues. This CDR3 is CASSEVANTGELFF. The CDR3 DNA follows: TGTGCCAGCAGTGAGGTAGCAAACACCGGGGAGCTGTTTTTT.

The chain uses TRBV28 and TRBJ2-3, with 7 bases matching TRBD1. Germline assignment: CDR1 MDHEN and CDR2 SYDVKM. CDR3 length equals 15 residues. With V trimmed by 4 bases and J by 4 bases, 8 bases remained unmatched. CDR3 loop: CASSSQTGRPDTQYF. CDR3 bases: TGTGCCAGCAGTTCGCAGACAGGGCGACCAGATACGCAGTATTTT.

The V and J genes are TRBV20-1 and TRBJ2-4, with 11 bases that match TRBD1. CDR1 and CDR2 (germline): DFQATT, SNEGSKA (reference sequence). After removal of 3 bases from V and 8 bases from J, the junction contained 6 bases not matched to a gene. The CDR3 is 14 residues long. CDR3 loop: CSASPPGQGDIQYF. For the CDR3, the DNA is TGCAGTGCTAGTCCTCCGGGACAGGGGGACATTCAGTACTTC.

V is TRBV9 and J is TRBJ2-2; 7 bases align to TRBD1. V lost 4 bases to trimming and J lost 4 bases; unmatched junction nucleotides: 7. Germline lookup yields CDR1 SGDLS and CDR2 YYNGEE. The CDR3 covers 15 residues. CDR3 residues: CASSSTGDPTGELFF. CDR3 DNA sequence: TGTGCCAGCAGCTCAACAGGGGATCCCACCGGGGAGCTGTTTTTT.

J is TRBJ2-5 and V is TRBV5-4, with D possibly being TRBD1 (6 bases). This CDR3 is built from 14 residues. The V end lost 0 bases, the J end lost 5 bases, and 11 bases lay between the germline ends. Per the germline V gene, CDR1 is SGHNT and CDR2 is YYREEE (reference sequence). The CDR3 sequence: CASSLETGSETQYF. The CDR3 DNA reads as TGTGCCAGCAGCTTGGAAACAGGGAGTGAGACCCAGTACTTC.

The gene calls are TRBV28 and TRBJ2-7, with D possibly TRBD1 on 8 matching bases. Germline V gene sequence: CDR1 MDHEN, CDR2 SYDVKM. Trimming stripped 10 bases from V and 6 bases from J, with 22 bases between. CDR3 length equals 14 residues. This chain's CDR3 is CATPAKAGTGEQYF. CDR3 bases: TGTGCCACTCCTGCAAAAGCGGGGACAGGCGAGCAGTACTTC. The whole variable domain, filled in from reference TRBV28 and TRBJ2-7, reads DVKVTQSSRYLVKRTGEKVFLECVQDMDHENMFWYRQDPGLGLRLIYFSYDVKMKEKGDIPEGYSVSREKKERFSLILESASTNQTSMYLCATPAKAGTGEQYFGPGTRLTVT.

V gene TRBV6-5 combines with J gene TRBJ1-6, with TRBD1 identical over 8 bases. Germline trimming cut 5 bases from V and 7 bases from J; bases unmatched to any gene: 1. Germline values: CDR1 MNHEY, CDR2 SVGAGI. This CDR3 region has 13 residues. CDR3 sequence (DNA): TGTGCCAGCAGTCGGACAGGGAATTCACCCCTCCACTTT. Residues: CASSRTGNSPLHF.

The V gene is TRBV4-2, the J gene TRBJ2-7, with D maybe TRBD1 (6 bases). The V end lost 4 bases, the J end lost 0 bases, and 16 bases lay between the germline ends. Germline CDR1 reads LGHNA; CDR2 reads YNFKEQ. The CDR3 runs to 16 residues. DNA for the CDR3: TGTGCCAGCAGCCGGGAAATGGACAGCCGCTCCTACGAGCAGTACTTC. Translation: CASSREMDSRSYEQYF.

The chain employs TRBV4-1 and TRBJ2-7; 12 nucleotides agree with TRBD1. Germline trimming cut 5 bases from V and 5 bases from J; bases unmatched to any gene: 4. Germline loops: CDR1 MGHRA, CDR2 YSYEKL. CDR3 length: 14 residues. The CDR3 region is CASSLGQGANEQYF. In nucleotides, the CDR3 is TGCGCCAGCAGCTTGGGACAGGGGGCGAACGAGCAGTACTTC.

This clone was counted a few times. The V gene is TRBV18, the J gene TRBJ1-1, with a possible D match to TRBD1 (5 bases). CDR1 is KGHSH, CDR2 LQKENI, per germline. This CDR3 is 14 amino acids long. Trimming removed 2 bases at V and 6 bases at J, with 13 bases between. The CDR3 region has the DNA TGTGCCAGCTCACCAAATCGCCGGGGGGCTGAAGCTTTCTTT. Translation gives CASSPNRRGAEAFF.

The chain carries TRBV7-6 and TRBJ1-4; D gene ambiguous. Trimming cost V 5 bases and J 4 bases, with 8 bases left between them. Germline lookup yields CDR1 SGHVS and CDR2 FNYEAQ. The CDR3 length is 13 residues. The CDR3 region has the DNA TGTGCCAGCAGCCTTCCGGGTAATGAAAAACTGTTTTTT. Amino acid sequence: CASSLPGNEKLFF.

The gene calls are TRBV3-1 (or the pseudogene TRBV3-2) and TRBJ2-7, with a tentative D call TRBD2 (7 bases). Trimming took off 3 bases at V and 7 bases at J, with 19 bases between the two ends. CDR3 length: 15 residues. Germline lookup yields CDR1 LGHDT and CDR2 YNNKEL (reference sequence). CDR3 nucleotide sequence: TGTGCCAGCAGCCAGGGGGGGGCGAGGGCCAGGGAGCAGTACTTC. Its translation is CASSQGGARAREQYF.

The genes are TRBV5-4 and TRBJ1-2; 10 bases are shared with TRBD1. Germline V lookup: CDR1 SGHNT, CDR2 YYREEE (reference sequence). This CDR3 has 16 residues. V lost 4 bases, J lost 4 bases, and 10 bases stayed unmatched. This CDR3 is CASSPLGWDRGYGYTF. In nucleotides, the CDR3 is TGTGCCAGCAGCCCCCTGGGGTGGGACAGGGGCTATGGCTACACCTTC.

The rearrangement uses TRBV27 and TRBJ1-6; 9 bases map to TRBD1. CDR1 is MNHEY and CDR2 is SMNVEV in the germline V gene (reference sequence). V dropped 5 bases and J dropped 6; count of bases not matched to a gene: 8. The CDR3 contains 16 residues. The CDR3 DNA sequence: TGTGCCAGCAGTCCGGATGGGACAGGGAGTAATTCACCCCTCCACTTT. Encoded protein: CASSPDGTGSNSPLHF.